This T cell receptor (beta chain) came from a study of response to subunit inactivated influenza vaccine. One entry per CDR3 protein, called by TCRdb with MiXCR from the RT-PCR reads. The repertoire holds about 190,000 distinct CDR3 sequences, with under 15% as singletons. Study-level points and caveats: Every seasonal influenza vaccination brings in few new T cells, the authors suggested.

About this clonotype itself: What it binds is unknown.

This CDR3 region has 15 residues. CDR1 is SEHNR, CDR2 FQNEAQ, per germline (reference sequence). Trimming took off 2 bases at V and 7 bases at J, with 15 bases between the two ends. This clonotype was obtained from a man aged 50-60 years who received an inactivated influenza vaccine. The sample consisted of CD8+ T cells sorted from PBMCs, taken 4 to 6 days after vaccination. V gene TRBV7-9 combines with J gene TRBJ2-1; D remains unclear. The CDR3 sequence is CASSLPNPSPNEQFF. The DNA for the CDR3 is TGTGCCAGCAGCTTACCCAACCCATCTCCTAATGAGCAGTTCTTC.